Listed here are 29 T cell receptor beta chains from one sample, sequenced in a study of metastatic and nonmetastatic thyroid tumors. Using MiXCR, TCRdb re-called clones from the PCR reads. The sample yields about 19,000 clones, around a quarter seen once. There were no patients who had received any treatment before thyroid surgery. Sequencing used tumor tissue. Receptor source: a female donor with papillary thyroid cancer or a benign thyroid nodule (not recorded which). Some clones in this sample may be carry-over from other donors' samples.

By share, this clone ranks as medium-sized. The CDR3 region is CASSPARPGPQHF. The CDR3 DNA reads as TGTGCCAGCAGTCCCGCCCGTCCAGGGCCCCAGCATTTT. J is TRBJ1-5 and V is TRBV6-1; D is uncertain. There are 13 residues in the CDR3. Germline loops: CDR1 MNHNS, CDR2 SASEGT. The V gene lost 5 bases and the J gene lost 9 bases, with 14 bases spanning the gap.

As DNA, the CDR3 is TGTGCCAGCGCCAACGGGACAAATGACTACGAGCAGTACTTC. It encodes CASANGTNDYEQYF. This chain links TRBV3-1 with TRBJ2-7; a weak D match, TRBD1 (6 bases). The CDR3 is 14 amino acids. CDR1 LGHDT and CDR2 YNNKEL come from the germline V gene (reference sequence). Deletions cut 8 bases from V and 3 bases from J, with 17 bases between.

This clone was detected ten times or more. The V gene is TRBV20-1, the J gene TRBJ1-5; D perhaps matches TRBD1 (6 bases). The germline CDR1 and CDR2 sequences are DFQATT and SNEGSKA (reference sequence). This CDR3 contains 14 residues. V lost 5 bases, J lost 0 bases, and 11 bases lay in between. This chain's CDR3 is CSAADSPSNQPQHF. DNA for the CDR3: TGCAGTGCTGCGGACAGCCCTAGCAATCAGCCCCAGCATTTT.

There are a few counts of this clone. This sequence joins TRBV5-1 and TRBJ1-2; 11 bases are a match to TRBD1. From germline, CDR1 is SGHRS and CDR2 YFSETQ. The V and J ends lost 4 bases and 7 bases, in that order; junction bases with no gene match: 9. This CDR3 is built from 15 residues. The CDR3 region has the DNA TGCGCCAGCAGCCTACGGACAGGGGGCGATTTTGGCTACACCTTC. It translates to CASSLRTGGDFGYTF.

At least ten counts were recorded for this clone. A junction boundary mismatches the germline segment, possibly from a read error. V and J are TRBV27 and TRBJ2-4; 10 bases are shared with TRBD1. Germline lookup yields CDR1 MNHEY and CDR2 SMNVEV (reference sequence). This CDR3 is built from 14 residues. The CDR3 region is CASSPKVPGQGMVF. The CDR3 DNA is TGTGCCAGCAGTCCAAAAGTCCCGGGACAGGGGATGGTGTTC.

V gene TRBV7-2 combines with J gene TRBJ1-5, with unresolved D. V was pared by 0 bases and J by 7 bases, with 13 bases between. Germline CDR1 reads SGHTA; CDR2 reads FQGNSA. CDR3 size: 15 residues. The CDR3 protein is CASSLAGTQGQPQHF. For the CDR3, the DNA is TGTGCCAGCAGCTTAGCGGGTACTCAAGGGCAGCCCCAGCATTTT.

This clone came up many times. The genes are TRBV19 and TRBJ2-7; 10 positions match TRBD2. Germline CDR1 is LNHDA and CDR2 is SQIVND (reference sequence). The CDR3 consists of 19 residues. Trimming at V came to 5 bases and at J to 2 bases, leaving 18 bases not matched to a gene. CDR3 sequence reads: CASSLVGAVTSGMTYEQYF. The CDR3, as DNA: TGTGCCAGTAGTCTTGTCGGGGCAGTAACTAGCGGGATGACCTACGAGCAGTACTTC.

The chain combines TRBV20-1 with TRBJ1-1; perhaps TRBD1 as D (5 bases). V lost 2 bases and J 1 base, leaving 20 bases between the germline ends. The CDR3 has 17 amino acids. Germline loops: CDR1 DFQATT, CDR2 SNEGSKA (reference sequence). The CDR3 reads CSARHVSRRTQNTEAFF. CDR3 DNA: TGCAGTGCTAGACATGTTAGCCGTCGGACACAGAACACTGAAGCTTTCTTT.

This clone appeared many times. The J gene is TRBJ2-3, the V gene TRBV20-1, with D unclear. V lost 0 bases, J lost 0 bases, and 4 bases lay in between. This CDR3 spans 13 amino acids. CDR1 and CDR2 (germline): DFQATT, SNEGSKA (reference sequence). The CDR3, as DNA: TGCAGTGCTAGAGATATCAGCACAGATACGCAGTATTTT. It is translated as CSARDISTDTQYF.

About this clone: The CDR3 carries no conserved terminal phenylalanine or tryptophan, so it likely arises from a read error. It is unclear where the CDR3 begins or ends on the DNA, so no DNA is shown, and the CDR3 is as TCRdb lists it. The chain carries TRBV4-1 and TRBJ2-5; TRBD1 is taken as the D call from the table, unchecked against the DNA. Germline V gene lookup returns CDR1 MGHRA and CDR2 YSYEKL. Both ends counted, the CDR3 spans 15 residues. CDR3 region: CARQLAGGRGQEAWL.

In this sample, this clone is medium-sized. V usage is TRBV18 and J usage is TRBJ1-5; TRBD1 might be the D (5 bases). V lost 2 bases, J lost 6 bases, and 11 bases lay in between. Germline V gene sequence: CDR1 KGHSH, CDR2 LQKENI. The CDR3 extends over 14 amino acids. CDR3 sequence reads: CASSPGTGAQPQHF. CDR3 nucleotides: TGTGCCAGCTCACCAGGGACGGGAGCTCAGCCCCAGCATTTT.

In this sample, this clone turned up many times. V usage is TRBV9 and J usage is TRBJ1-2; no clear D. CDR1 and CDR2 (germline): SGDLS, YYNGEE. V was pared by 4 bases and J by 2 bases, with 21 bases between. This CDR3 has 17 residues. CDR3 coding DNA: TGTGCCAGCAGCTTGTCGGTGGAAGAAAAATCCAACTATGGCTACACCTTC. It is translated as CASSLSVEEKSNYGYTF.

There are a few counts of this clone. The chain links TRBV6-1 to TRBJ1-2; D is possibly TRBD1 (5 bases). This CDR3 has 13 residues. The germline CDR1 and CDR2 sequences are MNHNS and SASEGT. Trimming pared 6 bases from V and 1 base from J, leaving 9 bases between. CDR3 nucleotides: TGTGCCAGCAGAAGGGGATTTAACTATGGCTACACCTTC. Amino acid sequence: CASRRGFNYGYTF.

This clone is labeled as medium-sized. The gene calls are TRBV20-1 and TRBJ2-1, with 9 bases that match TRBD2. The length of the CDR3 is 17 residues. Germline CDR1 is DFQATT and CDR2 is SNEGSKA (reference sequence). V dropped 2 bases and J dropped 4; count of bases not matched to a gene: 12. The CDR3 DNA sequence: TGCAGTGCTAGACCTATAGCGGGGGAATACAGTTACAATGAGCAGTTCTTC. It encodes CSARPIAGEYSYNEQFF.

This clone is deemed medium-sized. The chain joins TRBV27 to TRBJ2-1; D uncertain. Germline V gene lookup returns CDR1 MNHEY and CDR2 SMNVEV (reference sequence). V dropped 4 bases and J dropped 6 bases, with 10 bases sitting between them. This CDR3 has 13 residues. CDR3 DNA: TGTGCCAGCAGTTGGACCTACGGCAATGAGCAGTTCTTC. It codes for CASSWTYGNEQFF.

This clone was seen a handful of times. A much larger clone sits a single nucleotide away, making a read error possible. Other DNA sequences in the sample encode the same CDR3. The gene calls are TRBV15 and TRBJ1-2; D remains unclear. This CDR3 region has 15 residues. The V end was cut by 0 bases, the J end by 4 bases, with 12 bases between. Per the germline V gene, CDR1 is LNHNV and CDR2 is YYDKDF (reference sequence). The CDR3 nucleotides read TGTGCCACCAGCAGAGACAATGGGCGGACCTATGGCTACACCTTC. It is translated as CATSRDNGRTYGYTF.

This clone has just a few counts. This chain joins TRBV6-1 and TRBJ2-7; possible D gene TRBD2, 6 bases. Trimming shortened V by 6 bases and J by 5 bases, and 17 bases separated the two germline ends. The CDR3 consists of 14 residues. CDR1 is MNHNS, CDR2 SASEGT, per germline. The CDR3 loop is CASRPGLSGDEQYF. CDR3 coding DNA: TGTGCCAGCAGACCTGGACTATCGGGAGACGAGCAGTACTTC.

This clone was seen ten or more times. V and J are TRBV18 and TRBJ2-5; possibly TRBD1 for D (5 bases). The CDR3 has 13 residues. V lost 4 bases to trimming and J lost 0 bases, with 6 bases between them. CDR1 KGHSH and CDR2 LQKENI come from the germline V gene. This chain's CDR3 is CASSRTNQETQYF. In nucleotides, the CDR3 is TGTGCCAGCTCACGGACAAACCAAGAGACCCAGTACTTC. The variable domain in full, with the rest retrieved from reference TRBV18 and TRBJ2-5, is NAGVMQNPRHLVRRRGQEARLRCSPMKGHSHVYWYRQLPEEGLKFMVYLQKENIIDESGMPKERFSAEFPKEGPSILRIQQVVRGDSAAYFCASSRTNQETQYFGPGTRLLVL.

The table lists this clone with many counts. The chain employs TRBV4-1 and TRBJ2-7; the D gene is possibly TRBD2 (6 bases). There are 13 residues in the CDR3. V lost 3 bases and J lost 5, with 11 bases in between. CDR1 and CDR2 from the germline V gene are MGHRA and YSYEKL. CDR3 nucleotides: TGCGCCAGCAGCCACCACACTAGCAACGAGCAGTACTTC. Residues: CASSHHTSNEQYF.

The rearrangement uses TRBV20-1 and TRBJ1-3; D is unresolved. The CDR3 contains 12 residues. Germline-derived CDR1 and CDR2 are DFQATT and SNEGSKA (reference sequence). Trimming left V 3 bases short and J 5 bases short, with 8 bases between. CDR3 sequence reads: CSARDLRNTIYF. The CDR3 coding sequence is TGCAGTGCTAGGGACCTTAGAAACACCATATATTTT.

This clone was seen repeatedly, ten times or more. This sequence joins TRBV9 and TRBJ2-1, with D perhaps TRBD2 (6 bases). Germline CDR1 reads SGDLS; CDR2 reads YYNGEE. Trimming removed 2 bases from V and 7 bases from J, with 10 bases in between. The CDR3 is 13 residues long. The CDR3 nucleotides read TGTGCCAGCAGCGTTGGCGGGATGAATGAGCAGTTCTTC. It specifies CASSVGGMNEQFF.

The chain uses TRBV5-1 and TRBJ1-2; D gene unclear. Germline-derived CDR1 and CDR2 are SGHRS and YFSETQ. The CDR3 has 14 residues. V gave up 0 bases and J gave up 4 bases, with 10 bases separating them. The CDR3 spells CASSLGEGVYGYTF. For the CDR3, the DNA is TGCGCCAGCAGCTTGGGCGAGGGAGTCTATGGCTACACCTTC.

This clone ranks as medium-sized. The chain joins TRBV3-1 to TRBJ1-1; D call uncertain. The CDR3 length is 15 residues. The V and J ends lost 1 base and 2 bases respectively, with 11 bases between them. Germline V gene data show CDR1 as LGHDT and CDR2 as YNNKEL (reference sequence). CDR3 protein: CASSQAQILNTEAFF. In DNA, the CDR3 is TGTGCCAGCAGCCAAGCCCAGATTCTAAACACTGAAGCTTTCTTT.

In DNA form, the CDR3 reads TGCAGTGCAATAGACTATAGCGGGAGAGGGGTAAGGGAGACCCAGTACTTC. Translation: CSAIDYSGRGVRETQYF. The J gene is TRBJ2-5, the V gene TRBV20-1; TRBD2 matches at 9 bases. In germline, CDR1 is DFQATT, CDR2 SNEGSKA (reference sequence). The CDR3 has 17 amino acids. The V gene end was trimmed by 6 bases and the J gene end by 5 bases; junction bases not matched to a gene: 19.

This clone was observed many times. J is TRBJ2-7 and V is TRBV5-1, with D maybe TRBD2 (6 bases). V lost 4 bases to trimming and J lost 2 bases, with 13 bases between them. The CDR3 is 14 amino acids. Germline loops: CDR1 SGHRS, CDR2 YFSETQ. CDR3 sequence reads: CASSTTTRAYEQYF. The CDR3 nucleotides are TGCGCCAGCAGCACCACGACTAGAGCCTACGAGCAGTACTTC.

This clone was observed a handful of times. V and J are TRBV27 and TRBJ1-6; D gene unclear. Trimming shortened V by 6 bases and J by 1 base, and 13 bases separated the two germline ends. The CDR3 totals 16 residues. Germline assignment: CDR1 MNHEY and CDR2 SMNVEV (reference sequence). The CDR3 DNA reads as TGTGCCAGCAGCCAGAGAGGGCCGTCCTATAATTCACCCCTCCACTTT. It encodes CASSQRGPSYNSPLHF.

The CDR3 DNA reads as TGCAGTGCTTGGACTAGCGTCAACTCCTACGAGCAGTACTTC. Protein product: CSAWTSVNSYEQYF. V usage is TRBV20-1 and J usage is TRBJ2-7, with 9 bases that match TRBD2. CDR3 length: 14 residues. CDR1 is DFQATT, CDR2 SNEGSKA, per germline (reference sequence). V lost 5 bases and J lost 0; bases outside the gene matches: 5.

This clone was observed many times. The V gene is TRBV6-1, the J gene TRBJ1-4; the D gene is possibly TRBD1 (6 bases). V gave up 6 bases and J gave up 3 bases, with 14 bases separating them. The CDR3 length is 15 residues. CDR1 MNHNS and CDR2 SASEGT come from the germline V gene. In DNA form, the CDR3 reads TGTGCCAGCAGCCTCCAACAGGGATCTAATGAAAAACTGTTTTTT. It codes for CASSLQQGSNEKLFF.

The rearrangement joins TRBV7-8 to TRBJ1-2; 8 bases map to TRBD1. The germline V gene has CDR1 SGHVS and CDR2 FQNEAQ. This CDR3 is built from 15 residues. The junction had 5 bases not matched to a gene; V was cut back by 5 bases and J by 0 bases. The CDR3 DNA sequence: TGTGCCAGCAGCGCCGGACAGGGCCCTAACTATGGCTACACCTTC. It encodes CASSAGQGPNYGYTF.